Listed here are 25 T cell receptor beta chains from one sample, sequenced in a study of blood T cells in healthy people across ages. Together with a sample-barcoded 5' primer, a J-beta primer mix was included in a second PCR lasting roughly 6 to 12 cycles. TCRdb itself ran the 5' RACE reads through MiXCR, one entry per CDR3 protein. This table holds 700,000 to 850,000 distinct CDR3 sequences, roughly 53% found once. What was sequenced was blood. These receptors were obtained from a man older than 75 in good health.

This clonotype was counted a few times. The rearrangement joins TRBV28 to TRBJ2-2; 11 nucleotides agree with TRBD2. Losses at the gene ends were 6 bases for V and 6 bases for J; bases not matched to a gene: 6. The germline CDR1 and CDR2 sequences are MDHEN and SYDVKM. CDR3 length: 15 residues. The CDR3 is CASRPSSGRSGELFF. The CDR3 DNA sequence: TGTGCCAGCAGACCCTCTAGCGGGAGGTCCGGGGAGCTGTTTTTT.

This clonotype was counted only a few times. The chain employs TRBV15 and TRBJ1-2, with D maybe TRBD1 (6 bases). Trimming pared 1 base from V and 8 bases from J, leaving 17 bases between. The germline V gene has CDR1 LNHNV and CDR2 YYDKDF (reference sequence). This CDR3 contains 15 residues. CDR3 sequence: CATSRGYVGGEGYTF. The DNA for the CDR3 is TGTGCCACCAGCAGAGGCTATGTTGGGGGCGAGGGCTACACCTTC.

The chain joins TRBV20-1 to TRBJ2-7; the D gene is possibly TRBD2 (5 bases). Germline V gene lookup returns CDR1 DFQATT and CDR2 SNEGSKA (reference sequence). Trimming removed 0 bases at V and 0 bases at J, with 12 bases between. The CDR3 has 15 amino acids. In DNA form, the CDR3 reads TGCAGTGCTAGAGACCGGAGCGGAACCTCCTACGAGCAGTACTTC. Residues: CSARDRSGTSYEQYF.

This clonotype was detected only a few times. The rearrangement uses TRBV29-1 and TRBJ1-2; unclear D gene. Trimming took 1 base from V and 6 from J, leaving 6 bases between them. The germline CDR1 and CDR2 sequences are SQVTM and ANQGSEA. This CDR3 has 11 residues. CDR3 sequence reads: CSVEGGHGYTF. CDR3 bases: TGCAGCGTTGAAGGGGGTCATGGCTACACCTTC.

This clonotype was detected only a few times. The CDR3 DNA reads TGTGCCAGCAGTTTGGTGGGAGCTCCCGAGCAGTTCTTC. Protein sequence: CASSLVGAPEQFF. The rearrangement uses TRBV12-3 or TRBV12-4 and TRBJ2-1; tentative D call: TRBD2 (5 bases). The CDR3 runs 13 residues. Trimming stripped 3 bases from V and 10 bases from J, with 13 bases between.

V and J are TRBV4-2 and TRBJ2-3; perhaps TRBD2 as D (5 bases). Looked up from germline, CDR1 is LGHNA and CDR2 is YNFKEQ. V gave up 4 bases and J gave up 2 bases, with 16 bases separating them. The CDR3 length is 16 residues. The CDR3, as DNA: TGTGCCAGCAGCCCCCTAGGGTCGGGGTACACAGATACGCAGTATTTT. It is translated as CASSPLGSGYTDTQYF.

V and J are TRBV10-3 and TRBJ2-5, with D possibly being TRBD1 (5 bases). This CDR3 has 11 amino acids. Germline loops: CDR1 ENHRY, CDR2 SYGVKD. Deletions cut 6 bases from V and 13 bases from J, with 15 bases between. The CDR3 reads CAIRAGHVMYF. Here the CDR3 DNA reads TGTGCCATCAGGGCCGGACACGTTATGTACTTC.

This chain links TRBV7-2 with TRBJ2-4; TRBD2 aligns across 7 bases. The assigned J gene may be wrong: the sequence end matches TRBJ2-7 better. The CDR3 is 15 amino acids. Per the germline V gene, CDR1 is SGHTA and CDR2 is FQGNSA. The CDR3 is CASSRTGLSDYEQYF. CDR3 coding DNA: TGTGCCAGCAGCCGAACGGGACTATCGGATTACGAGCAGTACTTC.

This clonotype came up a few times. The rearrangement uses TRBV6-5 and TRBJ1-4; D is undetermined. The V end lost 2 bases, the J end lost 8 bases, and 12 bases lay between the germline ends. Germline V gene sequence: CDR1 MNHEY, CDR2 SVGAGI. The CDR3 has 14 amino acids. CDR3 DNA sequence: TGTGCCAGCAGTTACGGCAGGAAGACGGAAAAACTGTTTTTT. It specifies CASSYGRKTEKLFF.

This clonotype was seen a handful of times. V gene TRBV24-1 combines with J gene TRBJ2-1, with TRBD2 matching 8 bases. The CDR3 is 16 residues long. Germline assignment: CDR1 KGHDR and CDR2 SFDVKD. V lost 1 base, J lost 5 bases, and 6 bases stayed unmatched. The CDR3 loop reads CATSDLAGEANNEQFF. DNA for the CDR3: TGTGCCACCAGTGATTTAGCGGGAGAGGCGAACAATGAGCAGTTCTTC.

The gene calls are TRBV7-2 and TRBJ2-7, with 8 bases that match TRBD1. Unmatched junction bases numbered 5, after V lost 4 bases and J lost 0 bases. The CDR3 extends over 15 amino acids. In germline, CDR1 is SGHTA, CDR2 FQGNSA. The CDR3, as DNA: TGTGCCAGCAGCTCCTGGACAGGGATCTCCTACGAGCAGTACTTC. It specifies CASSSWTGISYEQYF.

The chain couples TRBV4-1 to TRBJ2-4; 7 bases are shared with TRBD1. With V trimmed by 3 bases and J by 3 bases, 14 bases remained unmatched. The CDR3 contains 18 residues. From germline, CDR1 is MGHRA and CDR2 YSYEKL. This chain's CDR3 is CASSQSDRATWGKNIQYF. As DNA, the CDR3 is TGCGCCAGCAGCCAGAGTGACAGGGCCACTTGGGGCAAAAACATTCAGTACTTC.

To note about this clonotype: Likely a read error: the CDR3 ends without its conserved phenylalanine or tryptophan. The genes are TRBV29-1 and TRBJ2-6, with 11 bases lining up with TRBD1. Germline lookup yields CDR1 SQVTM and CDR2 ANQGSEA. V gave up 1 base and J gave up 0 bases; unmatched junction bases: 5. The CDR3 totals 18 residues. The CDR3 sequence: CSVEGWDRGASGANVLTL. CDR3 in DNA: TGCAGCGTTGAAGGTTGGGACAGGGGGGCCTCTGGGGCCAACGTCCTGACTTTA.

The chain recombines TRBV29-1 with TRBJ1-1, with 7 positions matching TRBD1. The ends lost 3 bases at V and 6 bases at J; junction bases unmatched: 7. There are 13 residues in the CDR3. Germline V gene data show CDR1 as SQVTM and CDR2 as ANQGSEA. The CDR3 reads CSVDGRGPAEAFF. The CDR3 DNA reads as TGCAGCGTTGACGGAAGGGGGCCCGCTGAAGCTTTCTTT.

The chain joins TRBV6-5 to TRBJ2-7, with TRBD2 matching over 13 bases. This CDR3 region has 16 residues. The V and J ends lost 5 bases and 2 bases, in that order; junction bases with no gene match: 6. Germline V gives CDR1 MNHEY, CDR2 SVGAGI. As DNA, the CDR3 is TGTGCCAGCAGTCTTGGGACTAGCGGGACCACCTACGAGCAGTACTTC. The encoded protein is CASSLGTSGTTYEQYF.

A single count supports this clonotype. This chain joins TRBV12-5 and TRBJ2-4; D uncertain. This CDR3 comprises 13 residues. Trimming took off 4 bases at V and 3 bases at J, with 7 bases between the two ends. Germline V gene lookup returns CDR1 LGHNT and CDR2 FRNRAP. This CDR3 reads CASGWAHKNIQYF. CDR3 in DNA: TGTGCTAGTGGTTGGGCCCACAAAAACATTCAGTACTTC.

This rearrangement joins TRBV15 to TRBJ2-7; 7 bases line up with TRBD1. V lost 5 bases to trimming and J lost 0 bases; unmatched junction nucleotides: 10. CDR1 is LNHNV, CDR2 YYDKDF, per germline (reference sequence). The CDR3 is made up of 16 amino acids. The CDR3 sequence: CATSPRTGSSSYEQYF. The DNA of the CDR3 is TGTGCCACCAGCCCAAGGACAGGATCATCCTCCTACGAGCAGTACTTC. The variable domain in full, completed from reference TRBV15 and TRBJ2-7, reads DAMVIQNPRYQVTQFGKPVTLSCSQTLNHNVMYWYQQKSSQAPKLLFHYYDKDFNNEADTPDNFQSRRPNTSFCFLDIRSPGLGDTAMYLCATSPRTGSSSYEQYFGPGTRLTVT.

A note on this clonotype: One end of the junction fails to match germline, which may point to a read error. The CDR3 bases are TGTGCCAGCAGGCAGACCAGCGGGCGGGGGGCTGGGGCCAACGTCCTAACTTTC. This sequence encodes CASRQTSGRGAGANVLTF. The V gene is TRBV12-3 or TRBV12-4, the J gene TRBJ2-6; 8 positions agree with TRBD2. The CDR3 covers 18 residues.

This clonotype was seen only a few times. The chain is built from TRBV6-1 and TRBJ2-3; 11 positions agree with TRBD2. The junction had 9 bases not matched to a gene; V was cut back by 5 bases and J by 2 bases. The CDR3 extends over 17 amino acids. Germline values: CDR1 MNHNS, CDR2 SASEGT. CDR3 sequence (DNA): TGTGCCAGCAGTCCGACTAGCGGGACCTTCTTCACAGATACGCAGTATTTT. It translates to CASSPTSGTFFTDTQYF.

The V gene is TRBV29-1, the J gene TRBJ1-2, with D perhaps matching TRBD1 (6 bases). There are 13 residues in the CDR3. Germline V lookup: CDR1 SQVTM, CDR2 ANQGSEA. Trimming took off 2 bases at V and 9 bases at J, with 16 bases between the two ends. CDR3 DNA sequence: TGCAGCGTTGAACCCCAGGGGACGTTTCGCTACACCTTC. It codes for CSVEPQGTFRYTF.

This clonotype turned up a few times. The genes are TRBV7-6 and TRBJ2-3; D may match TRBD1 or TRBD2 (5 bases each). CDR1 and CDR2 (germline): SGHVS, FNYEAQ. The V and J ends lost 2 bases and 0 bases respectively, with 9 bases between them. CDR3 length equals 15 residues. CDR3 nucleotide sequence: TGTGCCAGCAGCTTAATTGGGGACAGCACAGATACGCAGTATTTT. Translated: CASSLIGDSTDTQYF.

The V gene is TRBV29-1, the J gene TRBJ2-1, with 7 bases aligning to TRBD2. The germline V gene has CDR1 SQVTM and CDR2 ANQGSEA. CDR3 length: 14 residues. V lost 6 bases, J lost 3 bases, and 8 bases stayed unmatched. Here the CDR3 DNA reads TGCAGCGTCGAGGGTGGGGAGGGCTACAATGAGCAGTTCTTC. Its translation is CSVEGGEGYNEQFF.

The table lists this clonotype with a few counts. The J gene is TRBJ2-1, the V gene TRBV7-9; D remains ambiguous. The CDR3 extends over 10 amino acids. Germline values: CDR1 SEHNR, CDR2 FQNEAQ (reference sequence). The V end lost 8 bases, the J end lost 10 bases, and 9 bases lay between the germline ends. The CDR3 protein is CASVDEEQFF. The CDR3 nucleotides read TGTGCCAGCGTAGACGAAGAGCAGTTCTTC.

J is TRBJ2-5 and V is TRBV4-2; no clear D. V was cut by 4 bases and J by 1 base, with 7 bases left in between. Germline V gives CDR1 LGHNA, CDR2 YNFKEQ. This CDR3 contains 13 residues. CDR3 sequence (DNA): TGTGCCAGCAGCCCTCGGAGCCAAGAGACCCAGTACTTC. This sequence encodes CASSPRSQETQYF.

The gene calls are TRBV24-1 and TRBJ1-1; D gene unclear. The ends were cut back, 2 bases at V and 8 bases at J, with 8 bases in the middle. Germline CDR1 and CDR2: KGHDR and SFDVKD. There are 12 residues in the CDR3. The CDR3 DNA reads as TGTGCCACCAGTGATTCAGCGGGAGAAGCTTTCTTT. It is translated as CATSDSAGEAFF.